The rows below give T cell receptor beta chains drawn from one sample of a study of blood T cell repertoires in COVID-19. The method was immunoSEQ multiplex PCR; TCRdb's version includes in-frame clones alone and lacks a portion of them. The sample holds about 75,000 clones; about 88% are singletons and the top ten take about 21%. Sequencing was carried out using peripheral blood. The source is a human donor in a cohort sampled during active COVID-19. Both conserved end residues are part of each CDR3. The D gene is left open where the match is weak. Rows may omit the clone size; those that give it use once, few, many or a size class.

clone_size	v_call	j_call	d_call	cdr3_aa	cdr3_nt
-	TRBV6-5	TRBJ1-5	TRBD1	CASRRDSSNQPQHF	TGTGCCAGCAGGCGGGACAGTAGCAATCAGCCCCAGCATTTT
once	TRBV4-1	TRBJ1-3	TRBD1	CASSPGNQGARSGNTIYF	TGCGCCAGCAGCCCAGGGAACCAGGGGGCGCGTTCTGGAAACACCATATATTTT
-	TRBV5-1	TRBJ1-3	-	CASSSAGSSGNTIYF	TGCGCCAGCAGCTCTGCAGGGTCCTCTGGAAACACCATATATTTT
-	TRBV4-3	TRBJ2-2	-	CASSQERGADPNTGELFF	TGCGCCAGCAGCCAAGAAAGAGGAGCGGATCCGAACACCGGGGAGCTGTTTTTT
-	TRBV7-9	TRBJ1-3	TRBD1	CASSPQGASGNTIYF	TGTGCCAGCAGCCCACAGGGGGCAAGTGGAAACACCATATATTTT
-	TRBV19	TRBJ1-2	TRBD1	CASSTPDRGQVSYTF	TGTGCCAGTAGTACCCCGGACAGGGGGCAGGTTAGCTACACCTTC
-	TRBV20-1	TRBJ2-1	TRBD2	CSASSGRGGSYNEQFF	TGCAGTGCTAGTAGCGGTCGCGGGGGCTCCTACAATGAGCAGTTCTTC
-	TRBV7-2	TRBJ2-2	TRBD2	CASSTNGGGAAGELFF	TGTGCCAGCAGCACGAACGGCGGGGGGGCCGCCGGGGAGCTGTTTTTT
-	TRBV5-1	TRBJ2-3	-	CASSPTGTDTQYF	TGCGCCAGCAGCCCCACGGGGACAGATACGCAGTATTTT
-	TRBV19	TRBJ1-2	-	CASSRSRSYGYTF	TGTGCCAGTAGTAGGAGCCGGAGCTATGGCTACACCTTC
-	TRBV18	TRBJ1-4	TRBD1	CASSPRGQGVEKLFF	TGTGCCAGCTCACCACGGGGACAGGGTGTTGAAAAACTGTTTTTT
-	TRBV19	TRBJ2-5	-	CASTQRGETQYF	TGTGCCAGTACCCAACGGGGAGAGACCCAGTACTTC
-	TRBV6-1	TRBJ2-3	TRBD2	CASSELEGGTDTQYF	TGTGCCAGCAGTGAATTGGAGGGAGGGACAGATACGCAGTATTTT
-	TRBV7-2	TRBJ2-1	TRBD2	CASSLTRLLAGGNEQFF	TGTGCCAGCAGCTTGACCCGTCTATTAGCGGGAGGTAATGAGCAGTTCTTC
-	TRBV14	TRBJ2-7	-	CASSPYTGSYEQYF	TGTGCCAGCAGCCCTTACACAGGGAGCTACGAGCAGTACTTC
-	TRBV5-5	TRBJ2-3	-	CASFRDTLTDTQYF	TGTGCCAGCTTCCGGGACACTCTTACAGATACGCAGTATTTT
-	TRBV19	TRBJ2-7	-	CASSIASSLRTYEQYF	TGTGCCAGTAGTATAGCAAGTTCCCTACGTACCTACGAGCAGTACTTC
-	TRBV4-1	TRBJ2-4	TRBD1	CASSQVTGGGKNIQYF	TGCGCCAGCAGCCAGGTGACAGGGGGAGGCAAAAACATTCAGTACTTC
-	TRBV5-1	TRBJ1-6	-	CASSFRTSQSSYNSPLHF	TGCGCCAGCAGCTTTAGGACAAGCCAAAGCTCCTATAATTCACCCCTCCACTTT
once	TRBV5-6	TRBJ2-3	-	CASSLLMWEEITDTQYF	TGTGCCAGCAGCCTCCTTATGTGGGAGGAGATCACAGATACGCAGTATTTT
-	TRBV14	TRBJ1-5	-	CASSAYSNQPQHF	TGTGCCAGCAGCGCGTATAGCAATCAGCCCCAGCATTTT
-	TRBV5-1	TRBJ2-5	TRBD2	CASSKGSGDQETQYF	TGCGCCAGCAGCAAAGGTAGCGGGGATCAAGAGACCCAGTACTTC
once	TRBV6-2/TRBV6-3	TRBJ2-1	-	CASSYDSGEQFF	TGTGCCAGCAGTTACGACAGTGGCGAGCAGTTCTTC
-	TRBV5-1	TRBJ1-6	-	CASSLGGSRGNSPLHF	TGCGCCAGCAGCTTGGGAGGGTCCCGAGGGAATTCACCCCTCCACTTT
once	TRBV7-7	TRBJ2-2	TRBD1	CASRSTGANTGELFF	TGTGCCAGCAGATCCACAGGGGCGAACACCGGGGAGCTGTTTTTT
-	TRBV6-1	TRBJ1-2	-	CASSEQGGYGYTF	TGTGCCAGCAGTGAACAGGGAGGGTATGGCTACACCTTC
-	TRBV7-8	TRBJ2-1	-	CASSLTRTKLDSYNEQFF	TGTGCCAGCAGCCTAACCCGTACGAAATTAGACTCCTACAATGAGCAGTTCTTC
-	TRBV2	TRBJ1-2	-	CASSEAWGRQDYGYTF	TGTGCCAGCAGTGAAGCCTGGGGGCGCCAGGACTATGGCTACACCTTC
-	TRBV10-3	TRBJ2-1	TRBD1	CAISETGVNEQFF	TGTGCCATCAGTGAGACAGGGGTCAATGAGCAGTTCTTC
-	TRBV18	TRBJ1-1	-	CASSLTGPNTEAFF	TGTGCCAGCTCGCTAACAGGGCCGAACACTGAAGCTTTCTTT
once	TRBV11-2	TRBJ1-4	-	CASSPGSKEKLFF	TGTGCCAGCAGCCCGGGTTCCAAGGAAAAACTGTTTTTT
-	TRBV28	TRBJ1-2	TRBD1	CASSRNGQVANYGYTF	TGTGCCAGCAGCCGCAACGGACAGGTGGCTAACTATGGCTACACCTTC
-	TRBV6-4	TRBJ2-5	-	CASSSIQGETQYF	TGTGCCAGCAGTTCGATACAGGGAGAGACCCAGTACTTC